These 10 T cell receptor beta chains share one sample of origin, sequenced in a study of blood T cell repertoires in COVID-19. TCRdb's copy holds only in-frame clones and misses some; the assay was immunoSEQ multiplex PCR. The data contain 300,000 to 400,000 clones, 70% to 90% of them singletons. The sequencing input was PBMCs or T cells enriched from blood (not recorded which). These receptors all stem from a woman in her 40s with acute COVID-19.

This clone appeared once. CDR3 protein: CASSYTPQGEGYGYTF. The CDR3 DNA reads TGTGCCAGCAGTTATACTCCTCAGGGGGAAGGTTATGGCTACACCTTC. J is TRBJ1-2 and V is TRBV6-5, with 7 bases fitting TRBD1. V shed 3 bases and J 5 bases; nucleotides not matched to a gene: 12. The CDR3 is made up of 16 amino acids. Germline V gene sequence: CDR1 MNHEY, CDR2 SVGAGI.

V and J are TRBV28 and TRBJ1-2; a weak D match, TRBD1 (6 bases). From germline, CDR1 is MDHEN and CDR2 SYDVKM. Trimming shortened V by 8 bases and J by 0 bases, and 16 bases separated the two germline ends. The length of the CDR3 is 15 residues. For the CDR3, the DNA is TGTGCCAGCGGCGGGGGGGCAAAGGCTAACTATGGCTACACCTTC. It encodes CASGGGAKANYGYTF.

The chain combines TRBV5-4 with TRBJ1-1; possible D gene TRBD1, 5 bases. CDR3 length: 14 amino acids. The V end lost 4 bases, the J end lost 0 bases, and 10 bases lay between the germline ends. Germline loops: CDR1 SGHNT, CDR2 YYREEE (reference sequence). CDR3 nucleotides: TGTGCCAGCAGCCGGAGGGGCATGAACACTGAAGCTTTCTTT. Residues: CASSRRGMNTEAFF.

This chain connects TRBV29-1 to TRBJ1-5, with TRBD1 matching 7 bases. CDR1 is SQVTM and CDR2 is ANQGSEA in the germline V gene. Trimming took 4 bases from V and 3 from J; bases not matched to a gene: 6. The CDR3 has 14 amino acids. CDR3 sequence reads: CSVGGTAHNQPQHF. CDR3 DNA sequence: TGCAGCGTTGGCGGGACAGCACACAATCAGCCCCAGCATTTT. Looking up the rest from reference TRBV29-1 and TRBJ1-5 gives the full variable domain: SAVISQKPSRDICQRGTSLTIQCQVDSQVTMMFWYRQQPGQSLTLIATANQGSEATYESGFVIDKFPISRPNLTFSTLTVSNMSPEDSSIYLCSVGGTAHNQPQHFGDGTRLSIL.

This clone was recorded a few times. The rearrangement links TRBV6-2 or TRBV6-3 to TRBJ2-5; 7 bases align to TRBD2. V gave up 2 bases and J gave up 0 bases; unmatched junction bases: 6. The germline V gene has CDR1 MNHEY and CDR2 SVGEGT. The CDR3 covers 16 residues. The CDR3 sequence is CASSYVAGVYQETQYF. CDR3 nucleotides: TGTGCCAGCAGTTACGTGGCGGGGGTGTACCAAGAGACCCAGTACTTC.

The rearrangement links TRBV2 to TRBJ1-4; D is possibly TRBD1 (5 bases). CDR1 is SNHLY, CDR2 FYNNEI, per germline. The CDR3 contains 16 residues. Trimming left V 3 bases short and J 6 bases short, with 17 bases between. The CDR3 here is CASSDPVVGVYEKLFF. CDR3 nucleotide sequence: TGTGCCAGCAGTGATCCGGTGGTAGGGGTGTATGAAAAACTGTTTTTT.

The chain has TRBV5-1 and TRBJ2-3; D is perhaps TRBD1 (6 bases). Per the germline V gene, CDR1 is SGHRS and CDR2 is YFSETQ. Deletions cut 4 bases from V and 0 bases from J, with 12 bases between. The CDR3 spans 15 residues. Here the CDR3 reads CASSPIGQSTDTQYF. The CDR3, as DNA: TGCGCCAGCAGCCCCATCGGACAGAGCACAGATACGCAGTATTTT.

The chain carries TRBV9 and TRBJ1-1, with D unresolved. The CDR3 length is 13 residues. Per the germline V gene, CDR1 is SGDLS and CDR2 is YYNGEE. Between the trimmed V and J ends, which lost 0 bases and 6 bases, there was a span of 9 bases. CDR3 bases: TGTGCCAGCAGCGTAGATCTAAAGTCTGAAGCTTTCTTT. This translates into CASSVDLKSEAFF.

V and J are TRBV27 and TRBJ2-4; 9 nucleotides line up with TRBD1. Germline assignment: CDR1 MNHEY and CDR2 SMNVEV (reference sequence). This CDR3 spans 16 amino acids. Germline trimming cut 4 bases from V and 1 base from J; bases unmatched to any gene: 5. CDR3 in amino acids: CASSSWTGAAKNIQYF. DNA for the CDR3: TGTGCCAGCAGTTCCTGGACAGGGGCGGCCAAAAACATTCAGTACTTC.

The sample holds a few counts of this clone. This rearrangement joins TRBV6-5 to TRBJ2-7; D might be TRBD2 (6 bases). V lost 7 bases and J 6 bases, leaving 16 bases between the germline ends. CDR1 and CDR2 (germline): MNHEY, SVGAGI. The length of the CDR3 is 13 residues. Written as DNA, the CDR3 is TGTGCCAGCAACCAGCGGGTAGACTCCGAGCAGTACTTC. Translation: CASNQRVDSEQYF.